This TCR beta chain was observed in a study of cytotoxic CD8 clonotypes in ibrutinib-treated CLL. About the research overall: The study included roughly 10 relapsed/refractory and under 16 treatment-naive patients; roughly 18 had IGHV unmutated disease. Response material was collected after a median around 12 months of treatment, range 6 to 36.

As for this clone: Its antigen remains unidentified.

Whole-study findings and limits: Timing of sampling differed between sustained-remission and progressing patients.

Depth targeted 1 in 200,000 to 1 in 1 million T cells, averaging roughly 9.3x coverage per clonotype. Some clones are missing from TCRdb's copy, which holds only in-frame ones; the method was immunoSEQ multiplex PCR. The table records hundreds of thousands of clones, about 77% of them present only once. Sequences were derived from PBMCs, sampled before ibrutinib treatment. The clonotype comes from a human donor with chronic lymphocytic leukemia.

CDR3 nucleotides: TGTGCCAGCAGTACCCTGGGTGAAGCAGAGACCCAGTACTTC. Amino acid sequence: CASSTLGEAETQYF. The chain has TRBV28 and TRBJ2-5; D remains ambiguous. CDR1 and CDR2 (germline): MDHEN, SYDVKM. The CDR3 has 14 amino acids. V lost 5 bases to trimming and J lost 4 bases, with 14 bases between them. Supplemented by reference TRBV28 and TRBJ2-5, the full variable domain reads DVKVTQSSRYLVKRTGEKVFLECVQDMDHENMFWYRQDPGLGLRLIYFSYDVKMKEKGDIPEGYSVSREKKERFSLILESASTNQTSMYLCASSTLGEAETQYFGPGTRLLVL.